The entry below describes one TCR beta chain. Antigen specificity is unknown. With UMIs, 5'RACE template switching was used to make TCR beta cDNA. For each CDR3 protein, TCRdb gives one entry from its re-call of the 5' RACE reads, without DNA. The sample totals a few hundred thousand distinct CDR3 sequences; its top ten clones hold approximately 0.42%. The sample is drawn from a study of T cells expressing NK-cell markers. The wider study: Underlying the TCR beta repertoires were sorted CD3+CD56+NKG2C+, CD3+CD56+NKG2C- and CD3+CD56-NKG2C+ T cells. Seven sequenced donors out of eight were HCMV-seropositive, one seronegative.

Study-wide results and limits: The CD3+CD56-NKG2C+ fraction was also led by these clonotypes in several donors.

The receptor was derived from a man aged 18 to 29 in good health. Sequencing used blood T cells: a sorted CD56 or NKG2C T cell subset, CD4+ or CD8+ T cells, or bulk PBMC T cells (not recorded which).

CDR3 in amino acids: CATSIGTVSSYNEQFF. The V and J genes are TRBV15 and TRBJ2-1. The CDR3 extends over 16 amino acids. Germline V gives CDR1 LNHNV, CDR2 YYDKDF (reference sequence).